These T cell receptor beta chains were read from a single sample in a study of beta chain features in type 1 diabetes. Clones were sequenced by immunoSEQ multiplex PCR, and TCRdb holds only the in-frame ones, with some missing. The table has approximately 15,000 clones, about 70% seen once. Sequencing was carried out using Tregs from blood. The receptors derive from a man aged 25-45 years with type 1 diabetes. Each CDR3 is given with its conserved first and last residue. A D gene is named only where the DNA matches it firmly.

V	D	CDR3
TRBV25-1	TRBD2	CASSEAGGPGGTNEQFF
TRBV6-5	.	CASSWSGEAFF
TRBV30	TRBD1	CAWRSTGPNTGELFF
TRBV6-5	TRBD1	CASSGTEETQYF
TRBV5-4	TRBD2	CASRPGTSDEQYF
TRBV18	TRBD1	CASSPVVDRGRHEQFF
TRBV11-2	TRBD1	CASSLEGQGYYGYTF
TRBV7-6	.	CASSLSERQPQHF
TRBV10-2	.	CASKEGLYQETQYF
TRBV5-1	TRBD2	CASSPQTRLAGARTDTQYF
TRBV11-2	.	CASSPSSYEQYF
TRBV7-8	.	CASSLAVAGAPSNQPQHF
TRBV19	.	CASRPGGSQETQYF
TRBV7-8	.	CASSSPRLKAFF
TRBV14	.	CASSQSSEQYF
TRBV7-2	.	CASSSGPSFNEQFF
TRBV29-1	TRBD1	CSVTGTGLPAANEKLFF
TRBV5-4	TRBD2	CASSLRLAGETDTQYF
TRBV20-1	.	CSAIIGGTQYF
TRBV11-3	TRBD2	CASSVGTSGSTDTQYF
TRBV4-1	TRBD2	CASSQDIASGSTQYF
TRBV10-3	TRBD2	CAISRTSSSYEQYF
TRBV4-1	.	CASSQADTRNNEQFF